The 2 T cell receptor beta chains in this list originate from one sample, sequenced in a study of blood T cell repertoires in COVID-19. Sequenced by immunoSEQ multiplex PCR; TCRdb stores in-frame clones only, minus some. The table has 250,000 to 300,000 clones, about 83% seen once. The sequenced sample consisted of peripheral blood. The origin of the receptors is a man older than 75 with acute or convalescent COVID-19.

The J gene is TRBJ2-1, the V gene TRBV11-2; D might be TRBD2 (6 bases). Germline-derived CDR1 and CDR2 are SGHAT and FQNNGV. V lost 5 bases and J 7 bases, leaving 18 bases between the germline ends. The CDR3 is 15 residues long. The CDR3 region has the DNA TGTGCCAGCAGCCCCCGGGGGAGGAAATTGAATGAGCAGTTCTTC. As protein: CASSPRGRKLNEQFF.

The table lists this clone with a few counts. The chain carries TRBV5-8 and TRBJ2-7, with TRBD2 identical over 7 bases. The trim removed 4 bases at V and 2 bases at J, leaving 9 bases unmatched. This CDR3 contains 15 residues. Germline CDR1 is SGHTS and CDR2 is YDEGEE. CDR3 DNA sequence: TGTGCCAGCAGCCCAGGGACTAATCGCGCCTACGAGCAGTACTTC. Protein: CASSPGTNRAYEQYF.